The T cell receptor (beta chain) under discussion was sequenced for a study of PD-1 blockade in mismatch repair-deficient tumors. Method: immunoSEQ multiplex PCR; TCRdb's copy keeps in-frame clones and lacks some. Here the sample spans some 97,000 clones, 82% being singletons. This CDR3 spans 13 amino acids. The trim removed 6 bases at V and 12 bases at J, leaving 10 bases unmatched. Per germline, CDR1 MNHNS and CDR2 SASEGT. The sequence came from an adult with mismatch repair-deficient cancer. The rearrangement uses TRBV6-1 and TRBJ1-4, with 7 bases matching TRBD1. Sequencing used peripheral blood, obtained roughly 35 weeks after starting pembrolizumab. The CDR3 DNA reads as TGTGCCAGCAGCAACGACAGGGTTGGGGAACTGTTTTTT. As protein: CASSNDRVGELFF.